The TCR beta chain under discussion was sequenced for a study of T cells in Graves' hyperthyroidism and ophthalmopathy. Patients having uncontrolled infection, another autoimmune disease, pregnancy or lactation were not included. PBMCs were derived from 10 ml fresh peripheral blood. Template material for amplifying TCR beta CDR3 regions consisted of RNA transcripts. Researchers ran a first-round RT-PCR on the TCR CDR3 using the HTBI primer set. TCRdb recomputed calls from the multiplex PCR reads with MiXCR, one row per CDR3 protein. The sample includes under 600,000 distinct CDR3 sequences, about 16% of them seen just once. V lost 5 bases and J 7 bases, leaving 15 bases between the germline ends. This CDR3 comprises 14 residues.

Material for sequencing was blood. The TCR sequence derives from a woman in her thirties or forties with Graves' ophthalmopathy. The chain couples TRBV12-3 or TRBV12-4 to TRBJ1-3; a possible D gene is TRBD1 (6 bases). This CDR3 is CASSGQKQPNTIYF. The CDR3 coding sequence is TGTGCCAGCAGTGGACAGAAACAACCCAACACCATATATTTT.